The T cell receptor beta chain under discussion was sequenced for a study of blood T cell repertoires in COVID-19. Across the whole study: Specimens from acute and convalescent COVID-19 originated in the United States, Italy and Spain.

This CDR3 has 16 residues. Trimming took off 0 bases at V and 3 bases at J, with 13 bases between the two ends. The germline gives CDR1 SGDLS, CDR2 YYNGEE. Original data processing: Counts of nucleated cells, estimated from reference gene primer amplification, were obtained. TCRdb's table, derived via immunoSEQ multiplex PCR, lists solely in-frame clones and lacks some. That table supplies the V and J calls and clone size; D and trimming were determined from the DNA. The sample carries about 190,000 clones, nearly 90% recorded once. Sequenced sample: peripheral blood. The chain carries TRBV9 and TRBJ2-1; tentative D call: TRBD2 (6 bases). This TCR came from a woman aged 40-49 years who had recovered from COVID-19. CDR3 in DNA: TGTGCCAGCAGCGTAGGAGGCGGGGCAGGCTACAATGAGCAGTTCTTC. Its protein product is CASSVGGGAGYNEQFF. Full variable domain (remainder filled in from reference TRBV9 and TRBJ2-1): DSGVTQTPKHLITATGQRVTLRCSPRSGDLSVYWYQQSLDQGLQFLIQYYNGEERAKGNILERFSAQQFPDLHSELNLSSLELGDSALYFCASSVGGGAGYNEQFFGPGTRLTVL.